The source of this T cell receptor beta chain is a study of beta chain features in type 1 diabetes (dated 2018 in TCRdb). General notes on the study: No differences in mean age, gender distribution, total cell number or subset yield were found between patients and healthy donors. A total of over 95,000,000 sorted cells were examined across all samples, and RNA yield correlated strongly with the number of cells per subset. The study compared the TCRB repertoires of sorted circulating CD4+ T cell subsets in recently diagnosed type 1 diabetes patients with those in matched healthy donors. Whereas all 30 or so donors provided naive and central memory subsets, regulatory and stem cell-like memory subsets were isolated from just 8 patients and roughly eight healthy donors.

The trim is 6 bases for V and 5 bases for J, with a gap of 13 bases between the germline ends. The cysteine opens and the phenylalanine closes a CDR3 of 13 amino acids. The kept DNA is CDR3 alone, 39 bases in frame from the first base. CDR1 is given as SGHKS and CDR2 as YYEKEE, both from the germline V gene (reference sequence). Each donor gave one peripheral blood draw, approximately 110 mL on average, collected into heparinised tubes. Using a panel that included CD45RO, CCR7, CD25, CD127, CD95 and CD27, naive, central memory, regulatory and stem cell-like memory CD4+ T cells were sorted on a BD FACSAria II. All sorted populations exceeded 95% purity. PBMCs were isolated right away by Lymphoprep density gradient centrifugation and were stained directly, without culture. Samples were stained and sorted in pairs, with one healthy donor and one patient per experiment, so that batch effects were minimized.

The sample holds a few counts of this clone. The antigen it binds to is not known. Base qualities are not recorded, but no much larger clone differs from it by a single base. General findings and caveats noted by the study authors: Because cDNA was sequenced instead of genomic DNA, activated cells with high expression could be over-represented, although the groups did not differ in activation or CD3 levels. Naive, central memory and regulatory TCRB repertoires appeared to be more alike among patients than among healthy donors. Type 1 diabetes patients showed a moderate but significant shortening of TCRB CDR3 length in all four CD4+ subsets. PCR might favor shorter templates, but patient and control samples were amplified and corrected together, so any skew would affect both groups equally. At VDJ recombination sites, patients with type 1 diabetes made fewer insertions and deleted more nucleotides, a pattern implying thymic rearrangement abnormalities. Only small numbers of individuals were included in the HLA sub-analyses, which left unresolved whether HLA type had any influence on TCRB rearrangement.

The entire isolated RNA was reverse transcribed using the High Capacity cDNA Reverse Transcription Kit, and thus expressed TCRB transcripts were sequenced. Naive, central memory and regulatory T cell samples underwent deep immunoSEQ sequencing, averaging around 3.9 million total reads per sample. Sorted cells were lysed in RLT buffer, and RNA was extracted using DNase-treated RNeasy Micro or Mini kits according to cell number. To prevent cross-contamination, every cell subset was processed on its own, while patient and healthy donor samples were processed together. The immunoSEQ multiplex PCR was used to amplify TCRB sequences from cDNA, yielding 87-bp fragments that span the CDR3 region. Amplicons were sequenced on the Illumina HiSeq platform. The study's own analysis went as follows. Synthetic template baselines were used to correct PCR bias computationally, reads within Hamming distance 2 were collapsed together, and singletons that could not be merged were discarded. Reads were aligned to IMGT to assign V, D and J genes, CDR3 length, and insertions or deletions at six rearrangement sites. Within each subset, clonotype counts were normalized to sorted cell number, after which true diversity and Gini coefficients were computed with the tcR R package. The overlap coefficient, calculated on TCRB nucleotide sequences, was used to measure repertoire sharing. TCRdb carries this immuneACCESS record with in-frame sequences only. Its versions omit some clonotypes, under half of them owing to an unresolved V gene in the studies checked, with the rest unexplained. That table furnishes V, J and clone size, whereas the DNA furnished D and trimming. The sample contains some 360,000 clones, 8% to 10% of them found a single time. The leading ten clones occupy about 0.64% of the sample.

The sequence derives from a man aged 25 to 45 with type 1 diabetes. The sequence links TRBV5-5 to TRBJ2-3; 5 matching bases give a weak D call of TRBD2. The sample taken for sequencing was central memory CD4+ T cells from blood. The nucleotides are TGTGCCAGCAAGGTGGTGGGGAGAGATACGCAGTATTTT. Translation gives CASKVVGRDTQYF.